Listed below are T cell receptor beta chains from one sample, sequenced in a study of cytomegalovirus exposure and HLA in healthy donors. Measured with immunoSEQ multiplex PCR; TCRdb has only the in-frame clones, and not every one. The table has approximately 130,000 clones, about four fifths seen once. The sequencing input was PBMCs. These TCRs come from a woman aged 40 to 50 in good health and CMV-seronegative. CDR3s include the opening cysteine and the closing phenylalanine or tryptophan. The D gene is left open where the match is weak. Size values are once, few and many counts, or a class for expanded clones, and some rows have none.

>TRBV5-6|-|TRBJ1-3|-
CASSYWGNTIYF
TGTGCCAGCAGCTACTGGGGAAACACCATATATTTT
>TRBV2|TRBD2|TRBJ2-5|-
CASKLAGEETQYF
TGTGCCAGTAAGCTAGCGGGGGAAGAGACCCAGTACTTC
>TRBV18|-|TRBJ1-1|-
CASSAFSVPNTEAFF
TGTGCCAGCTCAGCTTTTTCGGTGCCCAACACTGAAGCTTTCTTT
>TRBV19|TRBD1|TRBJ1-3|-
CASTRTGFGNTIYF
TGTGCCAGTACGCGGACAGGGTTTGGAAACACCATATATTTT
>TRBV29-1|TRBD1|TRBJ1-4|-
CSVRTGGESNEKLFF
TGCAGCGTTCGGACAGGGGGCGAATCTAATGAAAAACTGTTTTTT
>TRBV4-3|-|TRBJ2-1|-
CASSQDRRALGNEQFF
TGCGCCAGCAGCCAAGATAGGCGGGCCCTGGGCAATGAGCAGTTCTTC
>TRBV2|TRBD2|TRBJ2-1|-
CAREAGGTNEQFF
TGTGCCAGAGAAGCGGGGGGGACGAATGAGCAGTTCTTC
>TRBV5-3|TRBD1|TRBJ1-1|-
CAGQGRVISTEAFF
TGTGCCGGACAGGGGCGAGTTATTTCCACTGAAGCTTTCTTT
>TRBV2|-|TRBJ1-1|-
CASRGGVEAFF
TGTGCCAGCAGAGGGGGGGTTGAAGCTTTCTTT
>TRBV4-1|TRBD1|TRBJ2-1|-
CASSTRQGAGEQFF
TGCGCCAGCAGCACCCGACAGGGGGCGGGTGAGCAGTTCTTC
>TRBV15|-|TRBJ2-7|-
CATSRAVGYEQYF
TGTGCCACCAGCAGAGCGGTCGGCTACGAGCAGTACTTC
>TRBV27|TRBD2|TRBJ2-7|-
CASSFGGGYQYF
TGTGCCAGCAGTTTTGGCGGGGGGTATCAGTACTTC
>TRBV29-1|TRBD1|TRBJ1-2|-
CSGGQGNGYTF
TGCAGCGGTGGACAGGGGAATGGCTACACCTTC
>TRBV19|-|TRBJ1-1|few
CASSIEGRVNTEAFF
TGTGCCAGTAGTATCGAGGGCCGGGTGAACACTGAAGCTTTCTTT
>TRBV4-1|TRBD2|TRBJ2-1|few
CASSQERTSPYNEQFF
TGCGCCAGCAGCCAAGAACGGACTAGTCCTTACAATGAGCAGTTCTTC
>TRBV4-1|-|TRBJ2-1|-
CASSQGGGQRQRRTYNEQFF
TGCGCCAGCAGCCAAGGTGGGGGACAAAGGCAGCGACGTACCTACAATGAGCAGTTCTTC
>TRBV25-1|-|TRBJ2-1|-
CASSPRTDSNEQFF
TGTGCCAGCAGTCCTAGGACAGATTCCAATGAGCAGTTCTTC
>TRBV7-8|TRBD1|TRBJ1-5|-
CASSDPRGSNQPQHF
TGTGCCAGCAGCGACCCCAGGGGGAGCAATCAGCCCCAGCATTTT
>TRBV29-1|-|TRBJ1-1|-
CSVEEYGEAFF
TGCAGCGTTGAAGAGTACGGTGAAGCTTTCTTT
>TRBV14|-|TRBJ1-5|-
CASSQDRDQPQHF
TGTGCCAGCAGCCAAGATCGGGATCAGCCCCAGCATTTT
>TRBV7-2|-|TRBJ2-3|-
CASSLALAPDTQYF
TGTGCCAGCAGCTTAGCTCTAGCGCCAGATACGCAGTATTTT
>TRBV6-5|-|TRBJ1-2|-
CASSYRGQGIAYGYTF
TGTGCCAGCAGTTACCGAGGGCAGGGGATTGCCTATGGCTACACCTTC
>TRBV4-2|TRBD2|TRBJ2-1|-
CASSQRLGGREGSNEQFF
TGTGCCAGCAGCCAAAGGTTGGGCGGGAGGGAAGGATCCAATGAGCAGTTCTTC
>TRBV18|-|TRBJ1-2|-
CASSPGQGYGYTF
TGTGCCAGCTCACCGGGGCAGGGCTATGGCTACACCTTC
>TRBV7-2|-|TRBJ1-1|-
CASSLGRGSLTEAFF
TGTGCCAGCAGCTTAGGAAGGGGATCCCTCACTGAAGCTTTCTTT
>TRBV7-2|-|TRBJ2-5|few
CASSFAGEETQYF
TGTGCCAGCAGCTTCGCAGGGGAAGAGACCCAGTACTTC
>TRBV5-1|-|TRBJ2-2|-
CASSLAGDNTGELFF
TGCGCCAGCAGCTTGGCGGGGGATAACACCGGGGAGCTGTTTTTT
>TRBV29-1|TRBD2|TRBJ2-5|-
CSVVPAGGLEQYF
TGCAGCGTTGTACCAGCGGGGGGCTTAGAGCAGTACTTC
>TRBV2|TRBD2|TRBJ2-1|-
CASNDGLAATGRFF
TGTGCCAGCAATGACGGTCTAGCGGCGACTGGGCGGTTCTTC
>TRBV29-1|TRBD2|TRBJ2-2|-
CSVETGGPAGELFF
TGCAGCGTTGAGACGGGAGGGCCTGCCGGGGAGCTGTTTTTT
>TRBV14|TRBD1|TRBJ2-6|-
CASSLRPQGVGANVLTF
TGTGCCAGCAGCCTCCGCCCTCAGGGGGTCGGGGCCAACGTCCTGACTTTC
>TRBV28|TRBD1|TRBJ1-4|-
CASRRGTVLNEKLFF
TGTGCCAGCAGGCGTGGGACAGTACTTAATGAAAAACTGTTTTTT
>TRBV10-3|TRBD2|TRBJ2-5|few
CAISESGGETQYF
TGTGCCATCAGTGAGTCGGGGGGGGAGACCCAGTACTTC
>TRBV6-1|-|TRBJ1-2|-
CASSETGRNYGYTF
TGTGCCAGCAGTGAGACAGGCCGCAACTATGGCTACACCTTC
>TRBV6-5|-|TRBJ1-2|-
CASSSRYGYTF
TGTGCCAGCAGTTCCCGCTATGGCTACACCTTC
>TRBV6-6|-|TRBJ2-1|-
CASSYRVQAPGNEQFF
TGTGCCAGCAGTTACCGGGTACAGGCTCCCGGGAATGAGCAGTTCTTC
>TRBV5-4|-|TRBJ2-5|-
CASSPDSWETQYF
TGTGCCAGCAGCCCGGACAGTTGGGAGACCCAGTACTTC
>TRBV4-1|-|TRBJ2-2|once
CASSQEHGRGTGELFF
TGCGCCAGCAGCCAAGAACACGGGAGAGGTACCGGGGAGCTGTTTTTT
>TRBV28|-|TRBJ1-3|-
CASSHRGARGNTIYF
TGTGCCAGCAGTCATCGGGGGGCGCGAGGAAACACCATATATTTT
>TRBV28|TRBD1|TRBJ2-3|once
CASSLGQGSWGTDTQYF
TGTGCCAGCAGTTTAGGACAGGGCTCTTGGGGCACAGATACGCAGTATTTT
>TRBV4-3|-|TRBJ1-5|-
CASSRRRRLWDQPQHF
TGCGCCAGCAGCCGTCGACGGAGGTTATGGGATCAGCCCCAGCATTTT
>TRBV9|TRBD2|TRBJ2-4|-
CASSPAGGLVGIQYF
TGTGCCAGCAGCCCAGCGGGGGGACTAGTTGGCATTCAGTACTTC
>TRBV11-2|-|TRBJ2-5|-
CASSLDRLAWTQYF
TGTGCCAGCAGCTTAGATCGTTTAGCTTGGACCCAGTACTTC